This TCR beta chain emerged from a study of CD8 T cells in ankylosing spondylitis. Findings of the study overall: There was a TCR beta motif, made of several highly homologous variants, that appeared characteristic of ankylosing spondylitis blood. Disease-linked clones reportedly showed significant enrichment in matched ankylosing spondylitis synovial fluid.

On this clonotype: The antigen is undetermined.

Scientists made TCR beta libraries using quantitative 5'-RACE with molecular barcodes. TCRdb reprocessed the 5' RACE reads with MiXCR, giving one entry per CDR3 protein. The table records about 330,000 distinct CDR3 sequences, under 8.5% of them present only once. The CDR3 runs to 16 residues. Trimming cost V 3 bases and J 1 base; bases outside gene matches: 7. The J gene is TRBJ2-3, the V gene TRBV12-3 or TRBV12-4; 7 bases agree with TRBD2. The material sequenced was blood, either unsorted or a sorted T cell fraction (not recorded which). The sequence came from a male donor with ankylosing spondylitis. The CDR3 DNA sequence: TGTGCCAGCAGTTTCCTAGCGGCGCCAGGCACAGATACGCAGTATTTT. It codes for CASSFLAAPGTDTQYF.